These 17 T cell receptor beta chains were sequenced from one sample in a study of T cells after yellow fever vaccination. In TCRdb, the 5' RACE reads were re-called with MiXCR into one record per CDR3 protein. The top ten clones hold approximately 15% of a sample with hundreds of thousands of distinct CDR3 sequences, roughly an eighth of them seen once. Specimen: PBMCs, collected on the day of the yellow fever booster vaccination. These receptor sequences come from a man aged 30 to 39 who received the YFV17D yellow fever vaccine.

This clonotype was seen repeatedly, ten times or more. The rearrangement links TRBV29-1 to TRBJ1-1; D is unresolved. The CDR3 is made up of 10 amino acids. V dropped 5 bases and J dropped 11 bases, with 12 bases sitting between them. Germline assignment: CDR1 SQVTM and CDR2 ANQGSEA. This chain's CDR3 is CSVLRVGAFF. The CDR3 DNA reads TGCAGCGTTCTAAGAGTAGGGGCTTTCTTT.

This clonotype was picked up a small number of times. The V call is TRBV20-1, the J call TRBJ2-1; D is unclear. V was clipped by 0 bases and J by 3 bases, with 15 bases between them. Germline-derived CDR1 and CDR2 are DFQATT and SNEGSKA (reference sequence). The CDR3 is 16 amino acids. The CDR3 DNA sequence: TGCAGTGCTAGAGAAATGAGGTCCCCCATCTACAATGAGCAGTTCTTC. Translated: CSAREMRSPIYNEQFF.

There are a few counts of this clonotype. The J gene is TRBJ1-2, the V gene TRBV5-6; D is possibly TRBD1 (5 bases). CDR3 size: 13 residues. V lost 5 bases to trimming and J lost 7 bases, with 15 bases between them. The germline CDR1 and CDR2 sequences are SGHDT and YYEEEE. The CDR3 coding sequence is TGTGCCAGCAGAAGGGACCCCCCCAGTGGCTACACCTTC. Residues: CASRRDPPSGYTF.

This clonotype was detected a few times. The chain joins TRBV7-9 to TRBJ2-5; 7 positions match TRBD1. Germline lookup yields CDR1 SEHNR and CDR2 FQNEAQ (reference sequence). V lost 4 bases to trimming and J lost 3 bases; unmatched junction nucleotides: 5. The CDR3 has 14 amino acids. The CDR3 sequence is CASSSGQRKETQYF. CDR3 bases: TGTGCCAGCAGCTCGGGACAGAGAAAAGAGACCCAGTACTTC. The full variable domain, its missing parts supplied by reference TRBV7-9 and TRBJ2-5, is DTGVSQNPRHKITKRGQNVTFRCDPISEHNRLYWYRQTLGQGPEFLTYFQNEAQLEKSRLLSDRFSAERPKGSFSTLEIQRTEQGDSAMYLCASSSGQRKETQYFGPGTRLLVL.

This clonotype was detected a few times. V usage is TRBV20-1 and J usage is TRBJ1-2; D is undetermined. CDR1 is DFQATT and CDR2 is SNEGSKA in the germline V gene (reference sequence). The CDR3 runs to 11 residues. CDR3 nucleotide sequence: TGCAGGCCCTTGGGAGACTATGGCTACACCTTC. Protein product: CRPLGDYGYTF.

J is TRBJ2-1 and V is TRBV6-4, with D perhaps TRBD2 (5 bases). The germline gives CDR1 MRHNA, CDR2 SNTAGT. The ends were cut back, 2 bases at V and 6 bases at J, with 20 bases in the middle. The CDR3 contains 17 residues. CDR3 sequence reads: CASSDPSFGGESNEQFF. As DNA, the CDR3 is TGTGCCAGCAGTGACCCATCCTTTGGAGGTGAATCCAATGAGCAGTTCTTC.

Points on this clonotype: It may be a read error: a sequence one base away is much more abundant. This chain uses TRBV6-1 with TRBJ2-1; 11 nucleotides match TRBD2. The CDR3 contains 15 residues. CDR1 is MNHNS, CDR2 SASEGT, per germline. The DNA for the CDR3 is TGTTCCAGCAGTCGTGGGACTAGCGGCTACAATGAGCAGTTCTTC. Translating it yields CSSSRGTSGYNEQFF.

The chain employs TRBV29-1 and TRBJ2-7; a possible D gene is TRBD2 (6 bases). Germline V gene lookup returns CDR1 SQVTM and CDR2 ANQGSEA. V was pared by 5 bases and J by 5 bases, with 16 bases between. CDR3 length: 13 residues. As DNA, the CDR3 is TGCAGCGTTTCACTAGCTGGGTTTAACGAGCAGTACTTC. It yields the protein CSVSLAGFNEQYF.

This clonotype has more than one count but fewer than ten. This chain links TRBV20-1 with TRBJ2-1; the D gene is possibly TRBD1 (5 bases). V lost 3 bases and J 0 bases, leaving 15 bases between the germline ends. The CDR3 runs 16 residues. Germline values: CDR1 DFQATT, CDR2 SNEGSKA (reference sequence). In nucleotides, the CDR3 is TGCAGTGCTAGCCAGGGATCCTGGAGCTCCTACAATGAGCAGTTCTTC. This translates into CSASQGSWSSYNEQFF.

The chain uses TRBV15 and TRBJ2-7; 11 bases match TRBD1. Unmatched junction bases numbered 4, after V lost 0 bases and J lost 3 bases. This CDR3 has 16 amino acids. Per the germline V gene, CDR1 is LNHNV and CDR2 is YYDKDF (reference sequence). CDR3 DNA: TGTGCCACCAGCAGAGACGGGACAGGGGGAGGCTACGAGCAGTACTTC. Translating it yields CATSRDGTGGGYEQYF.

This clonotype was found a few times. V is TRBV5-6 and J is TRBJ2-2; 7 bases agree with TRBD2. J was trimmed by 5 bases and V by 4 bases; bases with no gene match: 11. Germline V gene lookup returns CDR1 SGHDT and CDR2 YYEEEE. The CDR3 is made up of 16 amino acids. The CDR3 loop reads CASSPPSGPFTGELFF. The CDR3 bases are TGTGCCAGCAGCCCGCCTAGCGGACCGTTTACCGGGGAGCTGTTTTTT. Filled out from reference TRBV5-6 and TRBJ2-2, the complete variable domain reads DAGVTQSPTHLIKTRGQQVTLRCSPKSGHDTVSWYQQALGQGPQFIFQYYEEEERQRGNFPDRFSGHQFPNYSSELNVNALLLGDSALYLCASSPPSGPFTGELFFGEGSRLTVL.

This chain links TRBV9 with TRBJ2-5; D ambiguous. V was pared by 3 bases and J by 0 bases, with 9 bases between. This CDR3 is built from 14 residues. Germline lookup yields CDR1 SGDLS and CDR2 YYNGEE. CDR3 in DNA: TGTGCCAGCAGCGGGGGATTGTACCAAGAGACCCAGTACTTC. It specifies CASSGGLYQETQYF.

This chain uses TRBV7-2 with TRBJ2-5; 10 nucleotides agree with TRBD2. The CDR3 totals 17 residues. The germline V gene has CDR1 SGHTA and CDR2 FQGNSA. The V gene end was trimmed by 7 bases and the J gene end by 2 bases; junction bases not matched to a gene: 13. The CDR3 region is CASTFRSLAGAQETQYF. The CDR3 nucleotides read TGTGCCAGCACCTTTCGCTCTCTAGCGGGGGCACAAGAGACCCAGTACTTC.

This clonotype was observed many times. The genes are TRBV14 and TRBJ2-4; 8 bases match TRBD2. This CDR3 region has 18 residues. CDR1 and CDR2 from the germline V gene are SGHDN and FVKESK. J was trimmed by 1 base and V by 0 bases; bases with no gene match: 8. The CDR3 bases are TGTGCCAGCAGCCAAGAGTGGGCTCCGGGGGGGGCCAAAAACATTCAGTACTTC. This sequence encodes CASSQEWAPGGAKNIQYF.

The V call is TRBV12-5, the J call TRBJ1-1; TRBD1 might be the D (6 bases). Germline-derived CDR1 and CDR2 are LGHNT and FRNRAP. With 2 bases removed from V and 5 bases from J, the gap between germline ends came to 12 bases. The CDR3 is 14 amino acids. The CDR3 sequence is CASGLSGGGTEAFF. For the CDR3, the DNA is TGTGCTAGTGGTTTGTCCGGGGGCGGGACTGAAGCTTTCTTT. Complete variable domain (other parts from reference TRBV12-5 and TRBJ1-1): DARVTQTPRHKVTEMGQEVTMRCQPILGHNTVFWYRQTMMQGLELLAYFRNRAPLDDSGMPKDRFSAEMPDATLATLKIQPSEPRDSAVYFCASGLSGGGTEAFFGQGTRLTVV.

This clonotype came up many times. The genes are TRBV7-9 and TRBJ2-3; maybe TRBD1 (6 bases). The germline gives CDR1 SEHNR, CDR2 FQNEAQ (reference sequence). V was pared by 6 bases and J by 2 bases, with 12 bases between. The CDR3 length is 14 residues. The CDR3 reads CASSPTGSTDTQYF. Written as DNA, the CDR3 is TGTGCCAGCAGTCCCACAGGGTCCACAGATACGCAGTATTTT.

This chain connects TRBV7-7 to TRBJ2-1; TRBD2 matches at 8 bases. The CDR3 length is 15 residues. CDR1 is SSHAT and CDR2 is FNYEAQ in the germline V gene (reference sequence). Trimming cost V 5 bases and J 6 bases; bases outside gene matches: 9. Written as DNA, the CDR3 is TGTGCCAGCAGCCAGGCCGCTAGCGGGTTCAATGAGCAGTTCTTC. Translated: CASSQAASGFNEQFF.